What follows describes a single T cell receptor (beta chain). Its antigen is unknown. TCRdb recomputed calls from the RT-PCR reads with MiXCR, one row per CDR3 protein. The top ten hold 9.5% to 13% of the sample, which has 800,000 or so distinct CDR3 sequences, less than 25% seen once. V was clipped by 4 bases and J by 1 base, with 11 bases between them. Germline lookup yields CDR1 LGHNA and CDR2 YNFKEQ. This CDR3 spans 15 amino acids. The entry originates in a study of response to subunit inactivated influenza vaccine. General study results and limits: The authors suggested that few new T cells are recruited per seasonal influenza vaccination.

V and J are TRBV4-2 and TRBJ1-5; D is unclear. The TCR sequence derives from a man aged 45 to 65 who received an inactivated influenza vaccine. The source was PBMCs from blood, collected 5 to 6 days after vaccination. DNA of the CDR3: TGTGCCAGCAGCCCCCGACGAGGAAGCAATCAGCCCCAGCATTTT. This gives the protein CASSPRRGSNQPQHF.